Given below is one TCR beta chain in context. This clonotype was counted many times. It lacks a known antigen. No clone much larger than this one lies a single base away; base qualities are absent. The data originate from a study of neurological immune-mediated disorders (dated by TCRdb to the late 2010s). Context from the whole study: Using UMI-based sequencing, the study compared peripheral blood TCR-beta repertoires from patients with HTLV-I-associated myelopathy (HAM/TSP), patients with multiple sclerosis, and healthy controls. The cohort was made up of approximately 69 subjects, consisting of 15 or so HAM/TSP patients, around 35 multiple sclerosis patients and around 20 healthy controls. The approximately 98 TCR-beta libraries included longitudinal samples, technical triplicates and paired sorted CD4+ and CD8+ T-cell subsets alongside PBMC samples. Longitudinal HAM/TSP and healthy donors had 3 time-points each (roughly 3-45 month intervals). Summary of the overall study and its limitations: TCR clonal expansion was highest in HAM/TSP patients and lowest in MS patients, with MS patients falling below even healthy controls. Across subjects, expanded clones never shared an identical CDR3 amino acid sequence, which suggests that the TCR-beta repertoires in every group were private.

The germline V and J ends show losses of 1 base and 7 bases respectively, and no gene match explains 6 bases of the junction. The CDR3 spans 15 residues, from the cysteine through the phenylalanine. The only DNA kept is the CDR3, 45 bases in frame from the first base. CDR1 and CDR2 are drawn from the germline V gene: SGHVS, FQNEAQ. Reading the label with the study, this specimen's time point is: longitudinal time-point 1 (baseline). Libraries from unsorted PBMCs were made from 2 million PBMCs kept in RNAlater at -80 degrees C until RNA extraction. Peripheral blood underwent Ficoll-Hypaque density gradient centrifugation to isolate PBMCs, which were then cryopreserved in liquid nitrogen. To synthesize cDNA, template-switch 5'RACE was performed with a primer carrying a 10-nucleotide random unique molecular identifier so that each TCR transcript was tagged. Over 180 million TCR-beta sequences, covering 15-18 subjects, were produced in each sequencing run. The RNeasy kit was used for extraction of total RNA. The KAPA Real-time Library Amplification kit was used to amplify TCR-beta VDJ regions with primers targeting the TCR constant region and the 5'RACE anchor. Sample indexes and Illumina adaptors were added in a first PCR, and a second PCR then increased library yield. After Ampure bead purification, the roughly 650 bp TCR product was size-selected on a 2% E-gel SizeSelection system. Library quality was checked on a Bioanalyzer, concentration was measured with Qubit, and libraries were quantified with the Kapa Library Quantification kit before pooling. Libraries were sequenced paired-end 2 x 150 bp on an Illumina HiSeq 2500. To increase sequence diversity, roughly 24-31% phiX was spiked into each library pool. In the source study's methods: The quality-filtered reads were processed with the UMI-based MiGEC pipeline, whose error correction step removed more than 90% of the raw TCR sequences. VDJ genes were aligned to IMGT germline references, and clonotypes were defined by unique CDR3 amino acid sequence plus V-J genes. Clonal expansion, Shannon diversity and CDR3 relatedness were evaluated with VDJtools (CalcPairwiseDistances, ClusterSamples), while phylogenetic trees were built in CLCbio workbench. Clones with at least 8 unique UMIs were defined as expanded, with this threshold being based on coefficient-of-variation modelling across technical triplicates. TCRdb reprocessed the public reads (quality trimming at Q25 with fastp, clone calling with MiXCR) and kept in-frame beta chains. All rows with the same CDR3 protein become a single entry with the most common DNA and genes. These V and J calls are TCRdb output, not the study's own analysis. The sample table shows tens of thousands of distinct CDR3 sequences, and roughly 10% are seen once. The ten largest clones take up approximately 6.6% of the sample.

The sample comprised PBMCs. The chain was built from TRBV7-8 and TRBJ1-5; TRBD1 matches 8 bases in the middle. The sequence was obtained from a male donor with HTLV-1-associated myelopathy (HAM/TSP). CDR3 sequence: CASSLGTGRGQPQHF. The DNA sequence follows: TGTGCCAGCAGCTTAGGGACAGGGAGAGGGCAGCCCCAGCATTTT. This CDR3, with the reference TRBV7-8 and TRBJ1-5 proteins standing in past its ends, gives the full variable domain GAGVSQSPRYKVAKRGQDVALRCDPISGHVSLFWYQQALGQGPEFLTYFQNEAQLDKSGLPSDRFFAERPEGSVSTLKIQRTQQEDSAVYLCASSLGTGRGQPQHFGDGTRLSIL.